This T cell receptor (beta chain) is drawn from a study of siplizumab effects on memory and regulatory T cells. Assayed TCR templates numbered 90,000 to 100,000 for each sample. Measured with immunoSEQ multiplex PCR; TCRdb has only the in-frame clones, and not every one. The repertoire consists of 100,000 or so clones, with around 90% occurring once and the leading ten covering approximately 12%. With respect to this clone: Its antigen is as yet unknown.

Points from the study as a whole: Siplizumab caused a significant drop in alloreactive sequences traceable to unstimulated CD4+ memory cells. Naive T cells appeared more diverse than memory cells and seemed to be major alloresponse contributors. For mappable alloreactive CD4+ clones, the mean Treg-derived fraction was around 64% with siplizumab and around 27% in controls.

The CDR3 totals 13 residues. Germline assignment: CDR1 LGHNT and CDR2 FRNRAP. With 6 bases clipped from V and 3 bases from J, the junction kept 4 bases outside the gene matches. Material for sequencing was non-Treg CD4+ T cells sorted from blood. This sequence originates from a human donor in good health. The chain employs TRBV12-5 and TRBJ1-1; 7 nucleotides agree with TRBD1. CDR3 region: CASGPRGDTEAFF. The CDR3 nucleotides are TGTGCTAGTGGACCCAGGGGGGACACTGAAGCTTTCTTT.